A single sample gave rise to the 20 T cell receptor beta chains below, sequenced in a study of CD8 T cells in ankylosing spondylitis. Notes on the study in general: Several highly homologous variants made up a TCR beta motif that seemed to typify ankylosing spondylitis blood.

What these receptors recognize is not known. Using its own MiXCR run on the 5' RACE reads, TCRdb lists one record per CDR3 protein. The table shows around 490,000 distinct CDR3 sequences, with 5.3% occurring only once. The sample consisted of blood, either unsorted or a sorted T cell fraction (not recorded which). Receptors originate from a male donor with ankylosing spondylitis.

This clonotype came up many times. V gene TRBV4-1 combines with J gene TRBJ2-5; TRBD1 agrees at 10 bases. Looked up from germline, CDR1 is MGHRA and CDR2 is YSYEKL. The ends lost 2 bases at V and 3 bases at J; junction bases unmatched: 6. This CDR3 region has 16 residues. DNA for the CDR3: TGCGCCAGCAGCCAAACCGACAGGGGGCTTGAAGAGACCCAGTACTTC. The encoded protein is CASSQTDRGLEETQYF.

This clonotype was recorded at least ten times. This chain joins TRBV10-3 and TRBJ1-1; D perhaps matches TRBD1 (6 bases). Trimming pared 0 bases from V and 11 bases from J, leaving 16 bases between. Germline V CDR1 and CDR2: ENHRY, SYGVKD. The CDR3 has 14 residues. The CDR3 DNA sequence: TGTGCCATCAGTGAGTCTTTACAGGGAGTTGAGGCTTTCTTT. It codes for CAISESLQGVEAFF.

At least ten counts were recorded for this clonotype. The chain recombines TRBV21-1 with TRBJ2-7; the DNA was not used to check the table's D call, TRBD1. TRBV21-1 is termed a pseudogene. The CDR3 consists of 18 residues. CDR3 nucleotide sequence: TGTGCCAGCAGCAAAGTACTTCGTGGGGGAAGTGAGTCCTACGAGCAGTACTTC. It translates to CASSKVLRGGSESYEQYF.

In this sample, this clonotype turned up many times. The CDR3 nucleotides are TGTGCCAGCAGCCAAGATCGTTACAGGGAGGGGAATGAGCAGTTCTTC. It is translated as CASSQDRYREGNEQFF. The chain combines TRBV4-2 with TRBJ2-1; D may be TRBD2 (7 bases). The CDR3 is made up of 16 amino acids. Germline assignment: CDR1 LGHNA and CDR2 YNFKEQ. Trimming removed 0 bases at V and 7 bases at J, with 16 bases between.

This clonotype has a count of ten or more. The CDR3 here is CASSQAGRDLRGSYNEQFF. CDR3 DNA sequence: TGCGCCAGCAGCCAGGCGGGAAGGGACCTGAGGGGCTCCTACAATGAGCAGTTCTTC. V usage is TRBV4-3 and J usage is TRBJ2-1; the D gene is possibly TRBD2 (6 bases). CDR1 is LGHNA and CDR2 is YSLEER in the germline V gene. This CDR3 is built from 19 residues. With 3 bases removed from V and 0 bases from J, the gap between germline ends came to 21 bases.

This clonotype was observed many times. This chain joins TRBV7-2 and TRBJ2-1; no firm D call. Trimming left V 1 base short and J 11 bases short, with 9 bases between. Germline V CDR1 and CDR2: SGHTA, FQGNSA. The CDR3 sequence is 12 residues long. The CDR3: CASSLVGGKQFF. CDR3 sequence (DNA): TGTGCCAGCAGCTTAGTGGGTGGAAAGCAGTTCTTC.

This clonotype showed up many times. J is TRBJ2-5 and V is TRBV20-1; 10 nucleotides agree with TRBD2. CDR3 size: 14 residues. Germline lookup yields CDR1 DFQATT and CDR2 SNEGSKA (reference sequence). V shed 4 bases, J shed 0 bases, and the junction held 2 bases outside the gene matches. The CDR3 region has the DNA TGCAGTGCTACTAGCGGGGGCTACCAAGAGACCCAGTACTTC. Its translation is CSATSGGYQETQYF.

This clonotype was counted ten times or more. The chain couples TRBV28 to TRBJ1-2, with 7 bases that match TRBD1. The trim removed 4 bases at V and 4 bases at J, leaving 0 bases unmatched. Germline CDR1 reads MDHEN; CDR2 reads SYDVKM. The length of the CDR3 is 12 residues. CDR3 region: CASSWTGYGYTF. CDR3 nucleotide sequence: TGTGCCAGCAGTTGGACAGGCTATGGCTACACCTTC.

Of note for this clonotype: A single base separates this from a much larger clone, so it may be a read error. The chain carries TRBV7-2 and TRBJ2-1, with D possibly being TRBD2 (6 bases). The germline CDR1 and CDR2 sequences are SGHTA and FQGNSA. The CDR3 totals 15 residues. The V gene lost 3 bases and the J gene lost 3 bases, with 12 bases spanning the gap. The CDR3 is CASSFNSGNYNEQFF. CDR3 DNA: TGTGCCAGCAGCTTTAATAGCGGAAACTACAATGAGCAGTTCTTC.

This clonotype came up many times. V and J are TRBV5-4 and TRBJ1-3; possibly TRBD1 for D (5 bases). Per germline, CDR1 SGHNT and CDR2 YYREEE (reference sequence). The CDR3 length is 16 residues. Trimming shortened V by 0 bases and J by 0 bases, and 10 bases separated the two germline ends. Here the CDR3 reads CASSLEGESSGNTIYF. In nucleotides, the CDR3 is TGTGCCAGCAGCTTGGAAGGGGAGAGCTCTGGAAACACCATATATTTT.

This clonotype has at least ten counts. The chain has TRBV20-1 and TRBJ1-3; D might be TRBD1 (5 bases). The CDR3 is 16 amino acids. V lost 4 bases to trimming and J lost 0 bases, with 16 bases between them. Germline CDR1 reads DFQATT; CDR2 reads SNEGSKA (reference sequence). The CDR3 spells CSAKLVDRPSGNTIYF. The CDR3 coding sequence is TGCAGTGCTAAACTCGTCGACAGACCCTCTGGAAACACCATATATTTT.

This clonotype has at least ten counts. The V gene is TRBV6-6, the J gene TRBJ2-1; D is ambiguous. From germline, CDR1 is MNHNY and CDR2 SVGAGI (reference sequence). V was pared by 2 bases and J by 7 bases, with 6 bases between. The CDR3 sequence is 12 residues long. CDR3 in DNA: TGTGCCAGCAGTTACATAGGGAATGAGCAGTTCTTC. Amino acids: CASSYIGNEQFF.

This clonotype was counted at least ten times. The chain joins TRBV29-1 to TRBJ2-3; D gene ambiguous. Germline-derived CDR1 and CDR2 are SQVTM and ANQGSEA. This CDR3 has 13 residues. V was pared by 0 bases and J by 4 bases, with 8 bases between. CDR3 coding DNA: TGCAGCGTTGAAGATTGGGGTGCAGATACGCAGTATTTT. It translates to CSVEDWGADTQYF.

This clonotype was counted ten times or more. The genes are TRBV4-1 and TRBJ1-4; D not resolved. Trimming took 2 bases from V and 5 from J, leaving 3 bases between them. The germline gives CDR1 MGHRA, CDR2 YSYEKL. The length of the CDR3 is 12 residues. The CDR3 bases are TGCGCCAGCAGCCAACCGAATGAAAAACTGTTTTTT. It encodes CASSQPNEKLFF.

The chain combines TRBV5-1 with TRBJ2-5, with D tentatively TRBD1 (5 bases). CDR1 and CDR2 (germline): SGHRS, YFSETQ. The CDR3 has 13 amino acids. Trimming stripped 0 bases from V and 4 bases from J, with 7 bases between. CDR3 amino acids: CASSLAQGETQYF. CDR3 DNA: TGCGCCAGCAGCTTGGCGCAGGGAGAGACCCAGTACTTC.

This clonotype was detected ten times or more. The CDR3 bases are TGTGCCAGCAGCTTAGACCGCAGAAAACCCTTCTACGAGCAGTACTTC. Amino acids: CASSLDRRKPFYEQYF. V usage is TRBV7-6 and J usage is TRBJ2-7; no clear D. CDR1 is SGHVS, CDR2 FNYEAQ, per germline. Trimming pared 1 base from V and 3 bases from J, leaving 16 bases between. The CDR3 loop spans 16 amino acids.

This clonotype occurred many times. The CDR3 DNA is TGCGCCAGCAGCCAAGATATACGGTACAATCAGCCCCAGCATTTT. Protein product: CASSQDIRYNQPQHF. The V call is TRBV4-3, the J call TRBJ1-5, with no clear D. This CDR3 has 15 amino acids. V shed 0 bases and J shed 3 bases, with 9 bases lying between them. CDR1 and CDR2 (germline): LGHNA, YSLEER.

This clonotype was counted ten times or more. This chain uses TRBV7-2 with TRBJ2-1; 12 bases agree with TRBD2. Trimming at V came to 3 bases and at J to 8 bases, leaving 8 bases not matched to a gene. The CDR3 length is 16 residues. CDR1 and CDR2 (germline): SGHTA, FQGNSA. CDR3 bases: TGTGCCAGCAGCTTTAGACTAGCGGGAGATCGTCATGAGCAGTTCTTC. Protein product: CASSFRLAGDRHEQFF. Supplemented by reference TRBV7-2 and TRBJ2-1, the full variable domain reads GAGVSQSPSNKVTEKGKDVELRCDPISGHTALYWYRQSLGQGLEFLIYFQGNSAPDKSGLPSDRFSAERTGGSVSTLTIQRTQQEDSAVYLCASSFRLAGDRHEQFFGPGTRLTVL.

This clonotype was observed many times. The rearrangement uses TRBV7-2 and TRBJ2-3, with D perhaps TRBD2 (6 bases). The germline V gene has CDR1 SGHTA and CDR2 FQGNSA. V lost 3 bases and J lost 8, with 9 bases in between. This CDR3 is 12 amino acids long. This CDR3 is CASSFGGSTQYF. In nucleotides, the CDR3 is TGTGCCAGCAGCTTCGGAGGGAGTACGCAGTATTTT.

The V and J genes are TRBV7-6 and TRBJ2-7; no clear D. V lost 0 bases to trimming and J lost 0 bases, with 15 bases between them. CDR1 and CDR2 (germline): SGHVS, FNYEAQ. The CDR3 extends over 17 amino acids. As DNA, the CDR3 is TGTGCCAGCAGCTTAGCGCTGCTGGGTGCCGGCTCCTACGAGCAGTACTTC. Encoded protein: CASSLALLGAGSYEQYF.